The 4 T cell receptor beta chains reported below all come from one sample, sequenced in a study of blood T cell repertoires in COVID-19. Sequencing used immunoSEQ multiplex PCR; TCRdb keeps in-frame clones, though not all of them. The table has 91,000 or so clones, 75% to 95% seen once. Sequenced material: peripheral blood. These TCRs come from a woman between 45 and 65 years old in a cohort sampled during active COVID-19.

The CDR3 DNA reads TGCGCCAGTTTCCTGACGGGGGGGAATCAAGAGACCCAGTACTTC. Encoded protein: CASFLTGGNQETQYF. The chain recombines TRBV5-1 with TRBJ2-5; 8 nucleotides match TRBD2. Germline values: CDR1 SGHRS, CDR2 YFSETQ. CDR3 size: 15 residues. The ends lost 8 bases at V and 2 bases at J; junction bases unmatched: 11.

This sequence joins TRBV7-8 and TRBJ1-1; the match to TRBD1 covers 9 bases. The CDR3 runs 16 residues. Germline V gene sequence: CDR1 SGHVS, CDR2 FQNEAQ. V gave up 4 bases and J gave up 3 bases; unmatched junction bases: 9. CDR3 bases: TGTGCCAGCAGCTCAATCACAGGGGGCATAGACACTGAAGCTTTCTTT. Its translation is CASSSITGGIDTEAFF.

This sequence joins TRBV3-1 (or the pseudogene TRBV3-2) and TRBJ2-7, with 12 positions matching TRBD1. Germline V gives CDR1 LGHDT, CDR2 YNNKEL (reference sequence). This CDR3 region has 18 residues. Trimming removed 0 bases from V and 3 bases from J; junction bases left unmatched: 9. The CDR3 sequence: CASSQDAVGTGGFYEQYF. The CDR3 DNA is TGTGCCAGCAGCCAAGATGCGGTAGGGACAGGGGGCTTCTACGAGCAGTACTTC.

The J gene is TRBJ1-1, the V gene TRBV19; 9 bases align to TRBD1. The junction had 7 bases not matched to a gene; V was cut back by 6 bases and J by 5 bases. Germline CDR1 and CDR2: LNHDA and SQIVND (reference sequence). The CDR3 covers 14 residues. CDR3 region: CASSTGTGLTEAFF. The CDR3 DNA is TGTGCCAGTAGCACCGGGACAGGGTTAACTGAAGCTTTCTTT. The variable domain in full, with the rest retrieved from reference TRBV19 and TRBJ1-1, is DGGITQSPKYLFRKEGQNVTLSCEQNLNHDAMYWYRQDPGQGLRLIYYSQIVNDFQKGDIAEGYSVSREKKESFPLTVTSAQKNPTAFYLCASSTGTGLTEAFFGQGTRLTVV.